Sequencing of this T cell receptor beta chain was carried out in a study of T cells of healthy individuals. This CDR3 region has 14 residues. V lost 8 bases, J lost 6 bases, and 16 bases lay in between. TCRdb re-called the 5' RACE reads through MiXCR, storing one row per CDR3 protein. The sample yields some 41,000 distinct CDR3 sequences, approximately 4.9% seen once. At least ten counts were recorded for this clonotype. The gene calls are TRBV12-3 or TRBV12-4 and TRBJ2-2; the D call may be TRBD1 or TRBD2 (5 bases each). This TCR was sampled from a human donor in good health. CDR3 sequence: CASRDPDRSGELFF. As DNA, the CDR3 is TGTGCCAGCCGGGACCCGGACCGTTCCGGGGAGCTGTTTTTT.